This T cell receptor beta chain was recovered during a study of blood T cell repertoires in COVID-19. Participant-reported clinical history was the basis for cohort assignment. A remark on this clone: The same CDR3 is also encoded by other DNA sequences in this sample.

Looked up from germline, CDR1 is GTSNPN and CDR2 is SVGIG (reference sequence). Losses at the gene ends were 5 bases for V and 8 bases for J; bases not matched to a gene: 2. The CDR3 extends over 12 amino acids. Data came from immunoSEQ multiplex PCR; TCRdb stores just in-frame clones and leaves some out. The profile shows about 380,000 clones, 70% to 90% of them singletons. This chain links TRBV30 with TRBJ2-1; TRBD1 matches 11 bases. Sequencing was performed on PBMCs or T cells enriched from blood (not recorded which). The clonotype comes from a man aged 30 to 45 who had recovered from COVID-19. CDR3 DNA sequence: TGTGCCTGGTCGGACAGGGGGCATGAGCAGTTCTTC. Translation gives CAWSDRGHEQFF. Using reference TRBV30 and TRBJ2-1 for the parts outside the CDR3, the full variable domain is SQTIHQWPATLVQPVGSPLSLECTVEGTSNPNLYWYRQAAGRGLQLLFYSVGIGQISSEVPQNLSASRPQDRQFILSSKKLLLSDSGFYLCAWSDRGHEQFFGPGTRLTVL.